This T cell receptor (beta chain) emerged from a study of PD-1 blockade in classical Hodgkin lymphoma. Study-wide context: Treatment was intravenous nivolumab, 3 mg/kg every 2 weeks, until progression.

Each of the patients experienced relapse following autologous stem cell transplantation, and their brentuximab vedotin exposure differed. Generated by immunoSEQ multiplex PCR, the TCRdb table keeps only in-frame clones and is missing some. The sample lists more than 45,000 clones, around 93% occurring once. Germline V lookup: CDR1 MNHEY, CDR2 SMNVEV (reference sequence). V shed 5 bases and J 7 bases; nucleotides not matched to a gene: 5. This CDR3 is built from 14 residues. The study's findings and limits: For complete responders, baseline diversity was comparable to that of newly diagnosed patients. The CD4+ diversity rise by C4D1 was clearest in complete responders.

This clone was found once. Its cognate antigen is unknown. Other DNA sequences within the sample encode an identical CDR3. This TCR came from a human donor with classical Hodgkin lymphoma. The chain combines TRBV27 with TRBJ1-6, with TRBD1 identical over 7 bases. The sample here was peripheral blood mononuclear cells (PBMCs), taken before the second cycle of nivolumab. The DNA of the CDR3 is TGTGCCAGCAGTCCCGGGACAGCGAATTCACCCCTCCACTTT. It codes for CASSPGTANSPLHF.